These 17 T cell receptor beta chains came from one sample sequenced in a study of cytomegalovirus exposure and HLA in healthy donors. The PCR employed 60 Vbeta primers together with 13 Jbeta primers. Clones were read by immunoSEQ multiplex PCR, and TCRdb kept only the in-frame ones, dropping some. The table has about 150,000 clones, 72% seen once. Material: PBMCs. The receptors come from a man between 40 and 49 years old in good health and CMV-seronegative.

The gene calls are TRBV30 and TRBJ1-6; the D gene is possibly TRBD1 (6 bases). Germline lookup yields CDR1 GTSNPN and CDR2 SVGIG (reference sequence). This CDR3 is 14 amino acids long. V was pared by 1 base and J by 7 bases, with 11 bases between. CDR3 residues: CAWSAGTLNSPLHF. The CDR3 DNA reads as TGTGCCTGGAGTGCCGGGACACTCAATTCACCCCTCCACTTT. The full variable domain, rest sourced from reference TRBV30 and TRBJ1-6, is SQTIHQWPATLVQPVGSPLSLECTVEGTSNPNLYWYRQAAGRGLQLLFYSVGIGQISSEVPQNLSASRPQDRQFILSSKKLLLSDSGFYLCAWSAGTLNSPLHFGNGTRLTVT.

This chain links TRBV9 with TRBJ2-5, with D possibly matching TRBD2 (5 bases). This CDR3 is built from 14 residues. Trimming pared 0 bases from V and 4 bases from J, leaving 10 bases between. CDR1 SGDLS and CDR2 YYNGEE come from the germline V gene. The CDR3 DNA reads as TGTGCCAGCAGCGTAGCGGGAATTGGAGAGACCCAGTACTTC. The encoded protein is CASSVAGIGETQYF.

The chain is built from TRBV18 and TRBJ2-5; 14 bases are a match to TRBD2. Trimming took 3 bases from V and 7 from J; bases not matched to a gene: 22. The CDR3 runs to 21 residues. Germline CDR1 and CDR2: KGHSH and LQKENI. The CDR3 bases are TGTGCCAGCTCACCCCGAGATGGGACTAGCGGGGGCCCTACGGGGCCAAGGACCCAGTACTTC. Protein sequence: CASSPRDGTSGGPTGPRTQYF. Looking up the rest from reference TRBV18 and TRBJ2-5 gives the full variable domain: NAGVMQNPRHLVRRRGQEARLRCSPMKGHSHVYWYRQLPEEGLKFMVYLQKENIIDESGMPKERFSAEFPKEGPSILRIQQVVRGDSAAYFCASSPRDGTSGGPTGPRTQYFGPGTRLLVL.

In its sample, this clone was seen once. The CDR3 protein is CASRVVLPGQGAYEQYF. DNA for the CDR3: TGCGCCAGCAGAGTCGTCCTCCCGGGACAGGGGGCCTACGAGCAGTACTTC. The chain has TRBV5-1 and TRBJ2-7; 11 bases map to TRBD1. V lost 5 bases, J lost 2 bases, and 12 bases stayed unmatched. Germline V CDR1 and CDR2: SGHRS, YFSETQ. The CDR3 contains 17 residues.

J is TRBJ2-3 and V is TRBV29-1, with 12 bases fitting TRBD2. The CDR3 covers 14 residues. Germline CDR1 and CDR2: SQVTM and ANQGSEA. V lost 8 bases and J lost 1; bases outside the gene matches: 4. CDR3 sequence reads: CSTRTSGGTDTQYF. For the CDR3, the DNA is TGCAGCACTCGGACTAGCGGGGGCACAGATACGCAGTATTTT.

V and J are TRBV5-1 and TRBJ2-7; D remains unclear. With 1 base removed from V and 0 bases from J, the gap between germline ends came to 11 bases. This CDR3 is built from 15 residues. In germline, CDR1 is SGHRS, CDR2 YFSETQ. The CDR3 DNA reads TGCGCCAGCAGCTTGTATTTGTACAACTCCTACGAGCAGTACTTC. It encodes CASSLYLYNSYEQYF.

The rearrangement uses TRBV15 and TRBJ2-3, with D uncertain. The ends were cut back, 5 bases at V and 1 base at J, with 7 bases in the middle. Per the germline V gene, CDR1 is LNHNV and CDR2 is YYDKDF (reference sequence). CDR3 length: 13 residues. CDR3 sequence (DNA): TGTGCCACCAGCCGTCCGGGCACAGATACGCAGTATTTT. Its translation is CATSRPGTDTQYF. The entire variable domain, with the rest obtained from reference TRBV15 and TRBJ2-3, is as follows: DAMVIQNPRYQVTQFGKPVTLSCSQTLNHNVMYWYQQKSSQAPKLLFHYYDKDFNNEADTPDNFQSRRPNTSFCFLDIRSPGLGDTAMYLCATSRPGTDTQYFGPGTRLTVL.

The chain joins TRBV18 to TRBJ1-6; TRBD1 matches 11 bases. J gave up 7 bases and V 5 bases, and 4 bases lay outside the gene matches. The CDR3 covers 15 residues. CDR1 is KGHSH and CDR2 is LQKENI in the germline V gene. The CDR3 loop is CASSFGTGGNSPLHF. As DNA, the CDR3 is TGTGCCAGCTCATTCGGGACAGGGGGAAATTCACCCCTCCACTTT.

This chain uses TRBV27 with TRBJ2-3; 9 bases agree with TRBD1. CDR3 size: 15 residues. Germline lookup yields CDR1 MNHEY and CDR2 SMNVEV (reference sequence). J was trimmed by 1 base and V by 8 bases; bases with no gene match: 7. The CDR3 here is CASSGRTGGTDTQYF. The CDR3 region has the DNA TGTGCCAGCTCAGGAAGGACAGGGGGCACAGATACGCAGTATTTT.

The J gene is TRBJ2-1, the V gene TRBV7-6, with 9 bases lining up with TRBD1. The CDR3 is made up of 16 amino acids. With 4 bases clipped from V and 4 bases from J, the junction kept 8 bases outside the gene matches. Germline lookup yields CDR1 SGHVS and CDR2 FNYEAQ. In DNA form, the CDR3 reads TGTGCCAGCAGCTCAACAATCGGGACAGGGTACAATGAGCAGTTCTTC. Encoded protein: CASSSTIGTGYNEQFF.

This sequence joins TRBV25-1 and TRBJ2-5, with D maybe TRBD1 (6 bases). V was clipped by 5 bases and J by 6 bases, with 13 bases between them. Germline V CDR1 and CDR2: MGHDK, SYGVNS. This CDR3 spans 13 amino acids. The CDR3 DNA is TGTGCCAGCAGTAAGACAGGCTTTAAGACCCAGTACTTC. This encodes CASSKTGFKTQYF. The full variable domain, completed using reference TRBV25-1 and TRBJ2-5, is EADIYQTPRYLVIGTGKKITLECSQTMGHDKMYWYQQDPGMELHLIHYSYGVNSTEKGDLSSESTVSRIRTEHFPLTLESARPSHTSQYLCASSKTGFKTQYFGPGTRLLVL.

The chain employs TRBV6-1 and TRBJ2-3; 11 nucleotides agree with TRBD2. The CDR3 has 15 amino acids. V shed 4 bases, J shed 4 bases, and the junction held 4 bases outside the gene matches. Germline V gene data show CDR1 as MNHNS and CDR2 as SASEGT. CDR3 residues: CASSASGGRADTQYF. CDR3 in DNA: TGTGCCAGCAGTGCTAGCGGGGGGAGAGCAGATACGCAGTATTTT.

The rearrangement links TRBV5-3 to TRBJ1-5, with D maybe TRBD1 (6 bases). TRBV5-3 is treated as an ORF (open reading frame) with a function not yet certain. CDR3 size: 16 residues. V lost 5 bases and J 6 bases, leaving 21 bases between the germline ends. The CDR3 spells CARSLPPGQRLQPQHF. CDR3 DNA sequence: TGTGCCAGAAGTTTACCTCCGGGACAACGTCTTCAGCCCCAGCATTTT.

The rearrangement joins TRBV13 to TRBJ2-7, with a weak D call TRBD2 (6 bases). The CDR3 length is 15 residues. The germline gives CDR1 PRHDT, CDR2 FYEKMQ (reference sequence). V was cut by 5 bases and J by 0 bases, with 14 bases left in between. DNA of the CDR3: TGTGCCAGCAGCCCGGCGGACGGGAGCTCCTACGAGCAGTACTTC. Protein product: CASSPADGSSYEQYF.

The V gene is TRBV9, the J gene TRBJ2-3; TRBD2 matches at 8 bases. The CDR3 extends over 16 amino acids. Germline loops: CDR1 SGDLS, CDR2 YYNGEE. The junction had 6 bases not matched to a gene; V was cut back by 3 bases and J by 0 bases. CDR3 sequence: CASSGTSHLSTDTQYF. The CDR3 DNA is TGTGCCAGCAGCGGGACTAGCCATCTTAGCACAGATACGCAGTATTTT.

The chain carries TRBV7-6 and TRBJ2-3; 7 positions agree with TRBD2. CDR1 SGHVS and CDR2 FNYEAQ come from the germline V gene. The CDR3 sequence is 14 residues long. With 2 bases clipped from V and 1 base from J, the junction kept 0 bases outside the gene matches. The CDR3 loop reads CASSLTSGTDTQYF. In DNA, the CDR3 is TGTGCCAGCAGCTTAACTAGCGGCACAGATACGCAGTATTTT.

Here the CDR3 DNA reads TGCGCCAGCAGTGAGTCGCCTGGGACAGGGGGCAATGAGCAGTTCTTC. It codes for CASSESPGTGGNEQFF. V and J are TRBV10-1 and TRBJ2-1, with 11 bases lining up with TRBD1. The junction had 4 bases not matched to a gene; V was cut back by 0 bases and J by 6 bases. The CDR3 runs to 16 residues. Per the germline V gene, CDR1 is WNHNN and CDR2 is SYGVQD (reference sequence).